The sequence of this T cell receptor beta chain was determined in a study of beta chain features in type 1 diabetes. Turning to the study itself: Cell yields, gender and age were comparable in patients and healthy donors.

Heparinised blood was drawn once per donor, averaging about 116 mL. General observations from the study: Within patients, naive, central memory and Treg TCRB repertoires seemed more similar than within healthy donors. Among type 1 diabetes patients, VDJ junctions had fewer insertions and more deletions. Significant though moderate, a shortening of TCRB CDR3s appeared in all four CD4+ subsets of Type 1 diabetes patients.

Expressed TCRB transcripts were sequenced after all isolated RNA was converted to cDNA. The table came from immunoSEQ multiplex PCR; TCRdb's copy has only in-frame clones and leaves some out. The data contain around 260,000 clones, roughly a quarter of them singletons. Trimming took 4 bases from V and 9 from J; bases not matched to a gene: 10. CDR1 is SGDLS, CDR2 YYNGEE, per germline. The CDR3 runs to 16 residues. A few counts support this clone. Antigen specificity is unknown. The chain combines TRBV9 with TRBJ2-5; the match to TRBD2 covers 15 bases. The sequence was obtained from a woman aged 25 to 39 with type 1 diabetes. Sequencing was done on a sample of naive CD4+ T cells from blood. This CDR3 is CASSPRGGTSGRSQYF. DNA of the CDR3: TGTGCCAGCAGCCCCCGGGGGGGGACTAGCGGGAGGTCCCAGTACTTC.